Presented here are 27 T cell receptor beta chains from one specimen sequenced in a study of cytomegalovirus exposure and HLA in healthy donors. The PCR used 60 Vbeta and 13 Jbeta primers. Sequencing used immunoSEQ multiplex PCR; TCRdb keeps in-frame clones, though not all of them. The data show approximately 130,000 clones, with 65% to 85% seen just once and approximately 3% held by the top ten. Material for sequencing was PBMCs. The receptor set was obtained from a woman in her 40s in good health and CMV-seropositive.

The chain is built from TRBV11-1 and TRBJ1-6; D not resolved. Trimming left V 6 bases short and J 3 bases short, with 15 bases between. The CDR3 covers 16 residues. Germline V gives CDR1 SGHAT, CDR2 FQDESV (reference sequence). For the CDR3, the DNA is TGTGCCAGCAGTTCAGCCCCCGAGGGCTATAATTCACCCCTCCACTTT. Translating it yields CASSSAPEGYNSPLHF.

The V call is TRBV19, the J call TRBJ2-1; 8 bases are shared with TRBD2. Per the germline V gene, CDR1 is LNHDA and CDR2 is SQIVND (reference sequence). The CDR3 contains 15 residues. Unmatched junction bases numbered 8, after V lost 7 bases and J lost 3 bases. CDR3 amino acids: CASTPAGGSYNEQFF. The CDR3, as DNA: TGTGCCAGTACCCCCGCGGGAGGTAGCTACAATGAGCAGTTCTTC.

The chain combines TRBV9 with TRBJ2-3; D is undetermined. The CDR3 has 15 amino acids. Germline lookup yields CDR1 SGDLS and CDR2 YYNGEE. V was clipped by 0 bases and J by 0 bases, with 8 bases between them. The CDR3 spells CASSVERISTDTQYF. DNA for the CDR3: TGTGCCAGCAGCGTAGAGCGTATTAGCACAGATACGCAGTATTTT.

V usage is TRBV25-1 and J usage is TRBJ1-1; D possibly corresponds to TRBD1 (5 bases). The CDR3 contains 13 residues. Germline-derived CDR1 and CDR2 are MGHDK and SYGVNS. The germline V and J ends were trimmed by 1 base and 9 bases, with 12 bases remaining between them. The CDR3 loop is CASSEFGGWKAFF. CDR3 coding DNA: TGTGCCAGCAGTGAATTTGGGGGGTGGAAAGCTTTCTTT.

The rearrangement uses TRBV5-6 and TRBJ1-2; possible D gene TRBD1, 6 bases. From germline, CDR1 is SGHDT and CDR2 YYEEEE. The CDR3 runs 16 residues. V was trimmed by 4 bases and J by 4 bases, leaving 20 bases between them. CDR3: CASSPTPGQLSYGYTF. The CDR3 DNA follows: TGTGCCAGCAGCCCGACCCCCGGACAGCTCAGCTATGGCTACACCTTC.

The rearrangement links TRBV5-6 to TRBJ1-5, with 8 positions matching TRBD1. V dropped 4 bases and J dropped 1; count of bases not matched to a gene: 4. The germline gives CDR1 SGHDT, CDR2 YYEEEE. The CDR3 extends over 15 amino acids. The CDR3 region has the DNA TGTGCCAGCAGCCAGACAGGGGACAGCAATCAGCCCCAGCATTTT. Protein product: CASSQTGDSNQPQHF.

J is TRBJ1-2 and V is TRBV11-1; no clear D. The CDR3 loop spans 13 amino acids. Trimming stripped 1 base from V and 4 bases from J, with 7 bases between. Germline CDR1 and CDR2: SGHAT and FQDESV (reference sequence). The CDR3 DNA follows: TGTGCCAGCAGCTTAGGTCTACCCTATGGCTACACCTTC. Encoded protein: CASSLGLPYGYTF.

This clone has just one count. This rearrangement joins TRBV30 to TRBJ2-5, with D possibly matching TRBD1 (6 bases). V shed 1 base and J shed 0 bases, with 6 bases lying between them. The CDR3 extends over 13 amino acids. Germline V CDR1 and CDR2: GTSNPN, SVGIG (reference sequence). The CDR3 DNA follows: TGTGCCTGGAGTGGACAGGACCAAGAGACCCAGTACTTC. The encoded protein is CAWSGQDQETQYF.

The chain links TRBV10-3 to TRBJ1-1, with 8 bases aligning to TRBD1. The CDR3 is 14 residues long. From germline, CDR1 is ENHRY and CDR2 SYGVKD. The trim removed 4 bases at V and 1 base at J, leaving 2 bases unmatched. The CDR3 spells CAISVGQGNTEAFF. The CDR3 nucleotides read TGTGCCATCAGTGTAGGACAGGGGAACACTGAAGCTTTCTTT.

J is TRBJ2-5 and V is TRBV5-6; a weak D match, TRBD2 (5 bases). Germline V gene lookup returns CDR1 SGHDT and CDR2 YYEEEE. The V gene lost 3 bases and the J gene lost 11 bases, with 11 bases spanning the gap. The CDR3 runs to 11 residues. Here the CDR3 DNA reads TGTGCCAGCAGCTCGGAGGCGTCTCAGTACTTC. Protein: CASSSEASQYF.

V usage is TRBV18 and J usage is TRBJ2-1; D gene unclear. The CDR3 length is 14 residues. Germline CDR1 reads KGHSH; CDR2 reads LQKENI. The V and J ends lost 0 bases and 7 bases respectively, with 10 bases between them. CDR3 in amino acids: CASSPPPHSNEQFF. CDR3 nucleotide sequence: TGTGCCAGCTCACCACCACCCCACAGTAATGAGCAGTTCTTC.

A single count supports this clone. J is TRBJ2-3 and V is TRBV9; TRBD2 might be the D (7 bases). The CDR3 is 15 amino acids. Germline V gene lookup returns CDR1 SGDLS and CDR2 YYNGEE. The V end was cut by 0 bases, the J end by 4 bases, with 12 bases between. The CDR3 DNA is TGTGCCAGCAGCGTAGTAGGGGGGGCCGCAGATACGCAGTATTTT. The encoded protein is CASSVVGGAADTQYF.

The gene calls are TRBV30 and TRBJ1-5, with D unresolved. V was cut by 2 bases and J by 4 bases, with 12 bases left in between. Per germline, CDR1 GTSNPN and CDR2 SVGIG (reference sequence). The length of the CDR3 is 14 residues. CDR3 loop: CAWSLATRNQPQHF. In DNA form, the CDR3 reads TGTGCCTGGAGTCTCGCCACTAGGAATCAGCCCCAGCATTTT.

Only one count was recorded for this clone. The chain is built from TRBV6-1 and TRBJ2-3; TRBD2 agrees at 11 bases. This CDR3 region has 17 residues. Germline values: CDR1 MNHNS, CDR2 SASEGT. V lost 1 base, J lost 5 bases, and 8 bases stayed unmatched. CDR3 bases: TGTGCCAGCAGTGAAGATGTAGCGGGGGGGCAAGGAGATACGCAGTATTTT. This translates into CASSEDVAGGQGDTQYF.

This clone has only one observation. The chain recombines TRBV5-4 with TRBJ2-3; 12 bases fit TRBD2. The germline V gene has CDR1 SGHNT and CDR2 YYREEE (reference sequence). This CDR3 has 15 amino acids. J gave up 4 bases and V 2 bases, and 2 bases lay outside the gene matches. The CDR3 DNA reads TGTGCCAGCAGCTTCCTAGCGGGAGGGTCAGATACGCAGTATTTT. It translates to CASSFLAGGSDTQYF. The full variable domain, completed using reference TRBV5-4 and TRBJ2-3, is ETGVTQSPTHLIKTRGQQVTLRCSSQSGHNTVSWYQQALGQGPQFIFQYYREEENGRGNFPPRFSGLQFPNYSSELNVNALELDDSALYLCASSFLAGGSDTQYFGPGTRLTVL.

This sequence joins TRBV28 and TRBJ1-5; maybe TRBD1 (6 bases). With 5 bases removed from V and 1 base from J, the gap between germline ends came to 9 bases. From germline, CDR1 is MDHEN and CDR2 SYDVKM. This CDR3 is 14 amino acids long. CDR3 in DNA: TGTGCCAGCAGTCCGGACAGAAGCAATCAGCCCCAGCATTTT. Protein: CASSPDRSNQPQHF.

The rearrangement uses TRBV5-1 and TRBJ2-5; TRBD2 matches at 7 bases. The DNA end lines up better with TRBJ2-7; the J call may be wrong. Germline V lookup: CDR1 SGHRS, CDR2 YFSETQ. The CDR3 extends over 15 amino acids. Written as DNA, the CDR3 is TGCGCCAGCAGCTCGCCAGCGGGGATCTCCTACGAGCAGTACTTC. Protein product: CASSSPAGISYEQYF.

The rearrangement joins TRBV6-1 to TRBJ1-1, with TRBD1 as a possible D gene (5 bases). The V end was cut by 3 bases, the J end by 4 bases, with 12 bases between. Per germline, CDR1 MNHNS and CDR2 SASEGT. This CDR3 region has 14 residues. As DNA, the CDR3 is TGTGCCAGCAGTGACTGGGGCGCTCCCACTGAAGCTTTCTTT. It encodes CASSDWGAPTEAFF.

This clone came up a few times. The chain couples TRBV19 to TRBJ2-5, with a tentative D call TRBD2 (6 bases). V was trimmed by 4 bases and J by 5 bases, leaving 14 bases between them. Germline V lookup: CDR1 LNHDA, CDR2 SQIVND (reference sequence). The CDR3 is made up of 14 amino acids. The CDR3 protein is CASSNPGVRETQYF. CDR3 DNA: TGTGCCAGTAGTAACCCGGGAGTTCGGGAGACCCAGTACTTC.

The rearrangement joins TRBV6-1 to TRBJ1-2, with TRBD1 matching 8 bases. After removal of 6 bases from V and 3 bases from J, the junction contained 3 bases not matched to a gene. Germline V gene lookup returns CDR1 MNHNS and CDR2 SASEGT. CDR3 size: 13 residues. This chain's CDR3 is CASSQGADYGYTF. The CDR3 nucleotides are TGTGCCAGCAGCCAGGGGGCGGACTATGGCTACACCTTC.

The chain combines TRBV4-3 with TRBJ1-4; 7 bases match TRBD1. Germline lookup yields CDR1 LGHNA and CDR2 YSLEER. The CDR3 has 18 amino acids. V shed 1 base and J 6 bases; nucleotides not matched to a gene: 14. Written as DNA, the CDR3 is TGCGCCAGCAGCCAAGGACTCTCGACAGGGATGTTCGATGAAAAACTGTTTTTT. Its translation is CASSQGLSTGMFDEKLFF.

The chain links TRBV7-3 to TRBJ1-2; D perhaps matches TRBD1 (6 bases). The CDR3 loop spans 13 amino acids. In germline, CDR1 is SGHTA, CDR2 FQGTGA. Deletions cut 4 bases from V and 7 bases from J, with 13 bases between. CDR3 protein: CASSSYRDSGYTF. In DNA, the CDR3 is TGTGCCAGCAGCTCCTACAGGGATAGTGGCTACACCTTC.

This chain connects TRBV19 to TRBJ2-7; 12 positions agree with TRBD2. V dropped 2 bases and J dropped 2; count of bases not matched to a gene: 7. Germline values: CDR1 LNHDA, CDR2 SQIVND (reference sequence). This CDR3 spans 17 amino acids. The CDR3 sequence is CASSITPLAGGPYEQYF. The CDR3 DNA reads as TGTGCCAGTAGTATAACCCCACTAGCGGGAGGACCCTACGAGCAGTACTTC.

The genes are TRBV25-1 and TRBJ2-1; 10 bases map to TRBD2. The CDR3 has 16 residues. Per the germline V gene, CDR1 is MGHDK and CDR2 is SYGVNS. J was trimmed by 2 bases and V by 3 bases; bases with no gene match: 4. CDR3 in amino acids: CASSDHSGGAYNEQFF. The CDR3 nucleotides read TGTGCCAGCAGTGACCACAGCGGGGGGGCCTACAATGAGCAGTTCTTC.

The chain carries TRBV27 and TRBJ2-7; TRBD1 matches 7 bases. Per germline, CDR1 MNHEY and CDR2 SMNVEV (reference sequence). This CDR3 is 14 amino acids long. The J segment lost 2 bases and the V segment lost 5 bases, leaving 6 bases of the junction unmatched. For the CDR3, the DNA is TGTGCCAGCAGTCTCCGGGACAGTCCCTACGAGCAGTACTTC. Protein product: CASSLRDSPYEQYF.

V and J are TRBV27 and TRBJ2-7, with 11 bases identical to TRBD2. The ends lost 6 bases at V and 6 bases at J; junction bases unmatched: 19. The CDR3 runs to 18 residues. The V gene's germline CDR1 is MNHEY and CDR2 SMNVEV (reference sequence). The CDR3 protein is CASSTVGTSGLLLREQYF. The DNA for the CDR3 is TGTGCCAGCAGCACCGTGGGGACTAGCGGCCTTCTTCTACGCGAGCAGTACTTC.

This sequence joins TRBV28 and TRBJ2-2; TRBD2 matches 7 bases. Looked up from germline, CDR1 is MDHEN and CDR2 is SYDVKM. V dropped 5 bases and J dropped 4; count of bases not matched to a gene: 16. The CDR3 runs 18 residues. As DNA, the CDR3 is TGTGCCAGCAGTCAGACACTGACTAGCAGGGACGGCACCGGGGAGCTGTTTTTT. It encodes CASSQTLTSRDGTGELFF.